The 9 T cell receptor beta chains below come from one sample, sequenced in a study of radiotherapy plus CTLA-4 blockade in lung cancer. Profiling relied on immunoSEQ multiplex PCR, and the TCRdb table lists in-frame clones only, not all of them. The sample shows some 110,000 clones, roughly 80% of them seen only once. The specimen comprised peripheral blood, sampled from a patient treated with radiotherapy plus ipilimumab. These TCRs come from a human donor with non-small cell lung cancer who had a partial response to radiotherapy plus ipilimumab.

The chain links TRBV19 to TRBJ1-5; 8 bases are shared with TRBD1. Germline lookup yields CDR1 LNHDA and CDR2 SQIVND (reference sequence). With V trimmed by 4 bases and J by 8 bases, 7 bases remained unmatched. CDR3 length equals 14 residues. CDR3 loop: CASSTDRAQKPQHF. The CDR3 DNA follows: TGTGCCAGTAGTACGGACAGGGCCCAAAAGCCCCAGCATTTT.

For the CDR3, the DNA is TGTGCCAGCAGCCCCGCGGGACCTCGGCCGTATGAGCAGTTCTTC. Its protein is CASSPAGPRPYEQFF. The chain uses TRBV7-9 and TRBJ2-1; maybe TRBD2 (6 bases). CDR3 length: 15 residues. With 5 bases removed from V and 8 bases from J, the gap between germline ends came to 19 bases. Germline-derived CDR1 and CDR2 are SEHNR and FQNEAQ (reference sequence).

The chain links TRBV19 to TRBJ1-2, with D maybe TRBD1 (6 bases). Trimming shortened V by 1 base and J by 4 bases, and 10 bases separated the two germline ends. Germline V gives CDR1 LNHDA, CDR2 SQIVND (reference sequence). The CDR3 has 14 amino acids. CDR3 residues: CASSIGGGSYGYTF. As DNA, the CDR3 is TGTGCCAGTAGTATAGGGGGGGGCTCCTATGGCTACACCTTC.

The chain has TRBV29-1 and TRBJ2-7, with TRBD1 as a possible D gene (6 bases). CDR1 and CDR2 (germline): SQVTM, ANQGSEA. This CDR3 contains 13 residues. Trimming stripped 4 bases from V and 0 bases from J, with 10 bases between. The chain's CDR3 is CSVVTGPSYEQYV. The CDR3 DNA reads TGCAGCGTTGTTACAGGGCCCTCCTACGAGCAGTACGTC.

This clone is medium-sized (0.01 to 0.1%) within its sample. This chain uses TRBV7-2 with TRBJ1-3, with a possible D match to TRBD1 (5 bases). Germline lookup yields CDR1 SGHTA and CDR2 FQGNSA. Deletions cut 0 bases from V and 0 bases from J, with 9 bases between. This CDR3 comprises 16 residues. The chain's CDR3 is CASSLAGAHSGNTIYF. The CDR3 DNA reads TGTGCCAGCAGCTTAGCAGGGGCCCACTCTGGAAACACCATATATTTT.

This chain links TRBV11-3 with TRBJ2-7; a weak D match, TRBD2 (6 bases). The germline gives CDR1 SGHNT, CDR2 YENEEA. The length of the CDR3 is 15 residues. Trimming left V 5 bases short and J 0 bases short, with 14 bases between. The CDR3 nucleotides read TGTGCCAGCAGCCAGGACCGGGGGAGCTCCTACGAGCAGTACTTC. Protein sequence: CASSQDRGSSYEQYF.

The rearrangement uses TRBV9 and TRBJ1-2; D possibly corresponds to TRBD1 (5 bases). Looked up from germline, CDR1 is SGDLS and CDR2 is YYNGEE. Trimming pared 5 bases from V and 8 bases from J, leaving 19 bases between. CDR3 length: 14 residues. This CDR3 is CASRKGEGMGGYTF. As DNA, the CDR3 is TGTGCCAGCAGAAAAGGGGAGGGCATGGGGGGCTACACCTTC.

This clone was observed a handful of times. The chain links TRBV21-1 to TRBJ2-7; the listed D gene, TRBD2, was not tested against the DNA. TRBV21-1 constitutes a pseudogene. The CDR3 has 15 amino acids. CDR3 amino acids: CASSKRGGQPYEQYV. DNA for the CDR3: TGTGCCAGCAGCAAACGGGGGGGACAGCCCTACGAGCAGTACGTC.

The rearrangement joins TRBV6-1 to TRBJ1-3, with D perhaps TRBD1 (6 bases). There are 17 residues in the CDR3. The V end was cut by 0 bases, the J end by 0 bases, with 12 bases between. From germline, CDR1 is MNHNS and CDR2 SASEGT. The CDR3 reads CASSEAHGGSSGNTIYF. In DNA, the CDR3 is TGTGCCAGCAGTGAAGCGCATGGGGGCTCCTCTGGAAACACCATATATTTT.